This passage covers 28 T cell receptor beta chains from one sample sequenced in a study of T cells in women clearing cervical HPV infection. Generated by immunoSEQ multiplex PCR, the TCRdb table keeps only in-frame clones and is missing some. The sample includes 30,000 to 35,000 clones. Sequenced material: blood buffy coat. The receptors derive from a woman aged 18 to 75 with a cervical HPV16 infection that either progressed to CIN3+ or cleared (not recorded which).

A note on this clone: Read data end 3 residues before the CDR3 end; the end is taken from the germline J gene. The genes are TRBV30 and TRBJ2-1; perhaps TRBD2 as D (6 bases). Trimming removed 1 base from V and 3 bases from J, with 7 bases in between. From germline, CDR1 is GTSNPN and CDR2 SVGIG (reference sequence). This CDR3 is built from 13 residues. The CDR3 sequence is CAWSGTNYNEQFF. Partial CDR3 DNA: TGTGCCTGGAGTGGGACTAACTACAATGAG.

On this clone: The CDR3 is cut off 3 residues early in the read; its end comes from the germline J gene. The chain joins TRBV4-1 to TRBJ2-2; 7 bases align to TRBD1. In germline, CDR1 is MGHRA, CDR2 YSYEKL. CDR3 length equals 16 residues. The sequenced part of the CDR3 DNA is TGCGCCAGCAGCCAAGTCGGTGACAGGGCACGGACACCG. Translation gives CASSQVGDRARTP. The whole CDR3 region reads CASSQVGDRARTPLFF.

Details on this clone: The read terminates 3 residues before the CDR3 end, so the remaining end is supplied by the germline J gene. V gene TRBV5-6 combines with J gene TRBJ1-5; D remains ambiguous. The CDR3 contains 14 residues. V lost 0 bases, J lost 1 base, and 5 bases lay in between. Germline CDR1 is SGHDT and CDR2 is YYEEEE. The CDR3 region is CASSLGASNQPQHF. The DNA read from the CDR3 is TGTGCCAGCAGCTTGGGCGCGAGCAATCAGCCC.

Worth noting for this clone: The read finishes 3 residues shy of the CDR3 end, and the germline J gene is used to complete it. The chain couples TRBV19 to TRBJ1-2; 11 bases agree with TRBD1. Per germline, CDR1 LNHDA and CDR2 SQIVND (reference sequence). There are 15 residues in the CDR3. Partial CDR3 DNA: TGTGCCAGTAGTATGAGGACAGGGGGCGAGTACGAC. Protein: CASSMRTGGEYD. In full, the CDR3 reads CASSMRTGGEYDYTF.

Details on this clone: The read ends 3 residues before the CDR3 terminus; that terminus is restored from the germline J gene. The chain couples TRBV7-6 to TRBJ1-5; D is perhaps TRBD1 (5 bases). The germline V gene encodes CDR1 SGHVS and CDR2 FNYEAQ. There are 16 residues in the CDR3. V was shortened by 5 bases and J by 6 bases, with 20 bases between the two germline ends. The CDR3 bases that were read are TGTGCCAGCAGCCCCGGAGGCAGGGCCTTCCCTCAGCCC. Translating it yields CASSPGGRAFPQP. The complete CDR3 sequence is CASSPGGRAFPQPQHF.

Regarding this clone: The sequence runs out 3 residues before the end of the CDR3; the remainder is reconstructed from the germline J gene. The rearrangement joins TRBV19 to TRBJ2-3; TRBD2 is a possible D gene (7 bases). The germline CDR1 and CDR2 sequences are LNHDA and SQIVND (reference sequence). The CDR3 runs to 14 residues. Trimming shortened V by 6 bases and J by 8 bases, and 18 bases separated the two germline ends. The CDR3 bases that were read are TGTGCCAGTAGGGAAGGGGGGGGTTTTTTTACG. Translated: CASREGGGFFT. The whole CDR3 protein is CASREGGGFFTQYF. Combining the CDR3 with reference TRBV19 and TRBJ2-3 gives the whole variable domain DGGITQSPKYLFRKEGQNVTLSCEQNLNHDAMYWYRQDPGQGLRLIYYSQIVNDFQKGDIAEGYSVSREKKESFPLTVTSAQKNPTAFYLCASREGGGFFTQYFGPGTRLTVL.

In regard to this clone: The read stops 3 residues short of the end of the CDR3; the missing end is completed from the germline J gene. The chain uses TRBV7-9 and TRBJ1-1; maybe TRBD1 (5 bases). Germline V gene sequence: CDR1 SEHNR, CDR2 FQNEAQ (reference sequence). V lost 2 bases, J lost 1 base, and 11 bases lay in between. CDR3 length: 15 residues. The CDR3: CASSLYGGGNTEAFF. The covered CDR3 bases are TGTGCCAGCAGCTTATATGGGGGGGGGAACACTGAA. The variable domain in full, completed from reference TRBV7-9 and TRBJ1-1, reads DTGVSQNPRHKITKRGQNVTFRCDPISEHNRLYWYRQTLGQGPEFLTYFQNEAQLEKSRLLSDRFSAERPKGSFSTLEIQRTEQGDSAMYLCASSLYGGGNTEAFFGQGTRLTVV.

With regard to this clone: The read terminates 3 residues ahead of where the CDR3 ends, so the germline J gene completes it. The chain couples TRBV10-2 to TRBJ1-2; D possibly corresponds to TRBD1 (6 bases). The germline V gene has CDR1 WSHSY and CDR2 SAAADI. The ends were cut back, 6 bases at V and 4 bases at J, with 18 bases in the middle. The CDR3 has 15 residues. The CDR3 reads CASSHPWQGIYGYTF. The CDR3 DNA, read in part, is TGCGCCAGCAGCCATCCGTGGCAGGGGATCTATGGC.

The CDR3 DNA, read in part, is TGTGCCACCAGCGGTACGTCAGGAATTAGAGATACG. Translated, it gives CATSGTSGIRDT. The entire CDR3 protein reads CATSGTSGIRDTQYF. This chain uses TRBV15 with TRBJ2-3; D call uncertain. The DNA ends 3 residues before the CDR3 does, and the rest of the CDR3 is filled in from the germline J gene. V lost 5 bases and J lost 5, with 17 bases in between. Per germline, CDR1 LNHNV and CDR2 YYDKDF (reference sequence). The CDR3 is 15 amino acids.

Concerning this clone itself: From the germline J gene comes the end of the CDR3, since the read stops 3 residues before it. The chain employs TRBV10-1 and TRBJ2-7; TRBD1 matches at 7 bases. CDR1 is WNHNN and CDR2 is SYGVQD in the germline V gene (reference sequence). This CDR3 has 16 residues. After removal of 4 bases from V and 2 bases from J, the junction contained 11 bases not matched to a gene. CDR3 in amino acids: CASSGPPGQITYEQYF. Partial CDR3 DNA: TGCGCCAGCAGTGGACCCCCGGGACAGATAACCTACGAG.

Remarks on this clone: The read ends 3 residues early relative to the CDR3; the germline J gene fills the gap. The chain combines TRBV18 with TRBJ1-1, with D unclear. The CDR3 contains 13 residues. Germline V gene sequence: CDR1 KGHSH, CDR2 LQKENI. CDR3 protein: CASSPVRTDTAFF. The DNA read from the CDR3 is TGTGCCAGCTCACCCGTTCGCACAGATACG.

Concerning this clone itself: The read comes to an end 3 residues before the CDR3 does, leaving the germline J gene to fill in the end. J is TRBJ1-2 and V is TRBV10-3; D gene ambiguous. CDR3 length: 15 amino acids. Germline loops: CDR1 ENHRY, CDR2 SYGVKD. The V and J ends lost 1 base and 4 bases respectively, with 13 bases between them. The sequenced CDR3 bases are TGTGCCATCAGTGAGTTCGAAGAGGCCCCCTATGGC. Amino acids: CAISEFEEAPYG. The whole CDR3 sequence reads CAISEFEEAPYGYTF.

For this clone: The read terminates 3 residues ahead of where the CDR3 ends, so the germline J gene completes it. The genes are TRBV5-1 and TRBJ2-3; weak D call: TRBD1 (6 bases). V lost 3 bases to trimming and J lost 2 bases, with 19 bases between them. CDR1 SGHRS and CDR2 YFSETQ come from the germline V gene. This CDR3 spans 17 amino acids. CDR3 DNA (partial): TGCGCCAGCAGCTCCCGGTACAGGGCCCGTGACACAGATACG. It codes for CASSSRYRARDTDT. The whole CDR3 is CASSSRYRARDTDTQYF. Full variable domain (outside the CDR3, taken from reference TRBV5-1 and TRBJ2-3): KAGVTQTPRYLIKTRGQQVTLSCSPISGHRSVSWYQQTPGQGLQFLFEYFSETQRNKGNFPGRFSGRQFSNSRSEMNVSTLELGDSALYLCASSSRYRARDTDTQYFGPGTRLTVL.

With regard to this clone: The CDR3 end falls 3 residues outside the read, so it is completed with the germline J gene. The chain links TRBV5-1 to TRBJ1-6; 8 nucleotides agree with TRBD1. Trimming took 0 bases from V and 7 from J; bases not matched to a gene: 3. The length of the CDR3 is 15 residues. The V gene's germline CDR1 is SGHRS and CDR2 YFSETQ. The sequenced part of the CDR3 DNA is TGCGCCAGCAGCTTGGATGGACAGGGAAATTCACCC. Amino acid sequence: CASSLDGQGNSP. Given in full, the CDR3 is CASSLDGQGNSPLHF.

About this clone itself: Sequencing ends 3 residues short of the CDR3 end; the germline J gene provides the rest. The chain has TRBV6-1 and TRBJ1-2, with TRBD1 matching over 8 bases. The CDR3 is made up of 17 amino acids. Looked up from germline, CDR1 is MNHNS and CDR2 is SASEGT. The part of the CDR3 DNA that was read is TGTGCCAGCAGTGAAGTTGGGACAGGCTTAGCCAAAAACATC. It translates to CASSEVGTGLAKNI. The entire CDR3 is CASSEVGTGLAKNIYTF.

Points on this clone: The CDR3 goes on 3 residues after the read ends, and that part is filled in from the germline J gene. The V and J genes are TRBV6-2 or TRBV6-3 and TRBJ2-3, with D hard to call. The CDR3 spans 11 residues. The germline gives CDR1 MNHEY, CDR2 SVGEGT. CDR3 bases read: TGTGCCAGCAGTTTCGGTGGGCCG. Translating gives CASSFGGP. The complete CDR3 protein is CASSFGGPQYF.

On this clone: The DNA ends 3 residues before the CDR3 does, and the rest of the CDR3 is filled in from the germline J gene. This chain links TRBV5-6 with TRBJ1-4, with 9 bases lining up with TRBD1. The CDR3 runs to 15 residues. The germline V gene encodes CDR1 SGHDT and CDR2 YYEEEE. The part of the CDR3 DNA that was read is TGTGCCAGCAGGTACGCGGACAGGGGAAGTTCACCA. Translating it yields CASRYADRGSSP. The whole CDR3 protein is CASRYADRGSSPLFF.

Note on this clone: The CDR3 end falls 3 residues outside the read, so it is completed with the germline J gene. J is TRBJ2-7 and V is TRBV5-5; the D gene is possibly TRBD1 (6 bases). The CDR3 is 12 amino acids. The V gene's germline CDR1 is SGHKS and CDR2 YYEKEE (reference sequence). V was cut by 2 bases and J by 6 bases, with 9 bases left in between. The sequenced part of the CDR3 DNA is TGTGCCAGCAGCTTACAGGGTCGCGAG. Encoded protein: CASSLQGRE. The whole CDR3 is CASSLQGREQYF.

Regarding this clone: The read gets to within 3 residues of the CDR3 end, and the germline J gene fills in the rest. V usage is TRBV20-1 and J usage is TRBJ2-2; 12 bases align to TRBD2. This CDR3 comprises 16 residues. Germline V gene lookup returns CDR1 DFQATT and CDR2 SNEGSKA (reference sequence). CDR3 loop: CSARGASGGDSDELFF. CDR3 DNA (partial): TGCAGTGCTAGAGGGGCTAGCGGGGGGGACTCCGATGAG.

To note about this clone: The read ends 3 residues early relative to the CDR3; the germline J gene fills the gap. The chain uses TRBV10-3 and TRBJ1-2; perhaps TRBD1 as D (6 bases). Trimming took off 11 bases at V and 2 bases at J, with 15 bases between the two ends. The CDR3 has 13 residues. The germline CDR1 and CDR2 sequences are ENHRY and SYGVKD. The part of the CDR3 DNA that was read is TGTGCCGTCGGTACCGGGACAAACTATGGC. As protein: CAVGTGTNYG. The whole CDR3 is CAVGTGTNYGYTF.

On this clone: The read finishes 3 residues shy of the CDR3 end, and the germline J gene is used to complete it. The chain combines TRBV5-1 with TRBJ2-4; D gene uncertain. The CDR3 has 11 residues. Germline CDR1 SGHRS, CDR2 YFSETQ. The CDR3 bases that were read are TGCGCCAGCAGCTTGGACTATGGT. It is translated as CASSLDYG. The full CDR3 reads CASSLDYGQYF.

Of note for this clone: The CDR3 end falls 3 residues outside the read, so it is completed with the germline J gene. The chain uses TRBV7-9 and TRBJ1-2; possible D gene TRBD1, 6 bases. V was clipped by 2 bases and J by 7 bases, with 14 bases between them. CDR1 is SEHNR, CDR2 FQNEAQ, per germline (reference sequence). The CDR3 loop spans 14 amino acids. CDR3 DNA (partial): TGTGCCAGCAGCTTACCGGGCATGGGGGCTGGC. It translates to CASSLPGMGAG. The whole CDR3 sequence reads CASSLPGMGAGYTF.

The covered CDR3 bases are TGTGCCAGCAGCTTAGACTCCACTTACACAGATACG. Translated: CASSLDSTYTDT. The CDR3 reads in full as CASSLDSTYTDTQYF. This chain joins TRBV7-6 and TRBJ2-3; D gene unclear. The read gets to within 3 residues of the CDR3 end, and the germline J gene fills in the rest. The CDR3 has 15 amino acids. Per germline, CDR1 SGHVS and CDR2 FNYEAQ. The ends were cut back, 1 base at V and 2 bases at J, with 10 bases in the middle.

Incomplete CDR3 DNA: TGTGCCAGCAGCCAAGGACAGGAAAATCAGCCC. It yields the protein CASSQGQENQP. The full CDR3 protein reads CASSQGQENQPQHF. J is TRBJ1-5 and V is TRBV4-2; tentatively, D is TRBD1 (6 bases). Read coverage stops 3 residues before the CDR3 terminus; the germline J gene supplies the remainder. The germline V and J ends were trimmed by 1 base and 4 bases, with 8 bases remaining between them. This CDR3 spans 14 amino acids. Per the germline V gene, CDR1 is LGHNA and CDR2 is YNFKEQ.

CDR3 amino acids: CASSVRSDTQYF. The CDR3 DNA, read in part, is TGTGCCAGCAGTGTTCGGTCAGATACG. The chain uses TRBV2 and TRBJ2-3; no definite D call. Sequencing ends 3 residues short of the CDR3 end; the germline J gene provides the rest. The V end was cut by 4 bases, the J end by 4 bases, with 6 bases between. The length of the CDR3 is 12 residues. The V gene's germline CDR1 is SNHLY and CDR2 FYNNEI.

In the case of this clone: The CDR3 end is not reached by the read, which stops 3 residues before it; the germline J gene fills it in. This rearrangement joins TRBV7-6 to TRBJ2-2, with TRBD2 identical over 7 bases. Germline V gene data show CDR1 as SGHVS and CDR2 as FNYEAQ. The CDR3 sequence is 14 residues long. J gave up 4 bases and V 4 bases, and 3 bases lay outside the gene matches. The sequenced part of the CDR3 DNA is TGTGCCAGCAGCTCGTCTAGCGGCACCGGGGAG. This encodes CASSSSSGTGE. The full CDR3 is CASSSSSGTGELFF.

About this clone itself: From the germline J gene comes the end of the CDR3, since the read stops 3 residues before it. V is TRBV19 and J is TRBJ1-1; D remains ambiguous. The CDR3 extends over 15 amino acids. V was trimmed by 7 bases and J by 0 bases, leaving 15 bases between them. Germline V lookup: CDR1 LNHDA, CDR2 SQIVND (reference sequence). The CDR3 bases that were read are TGTGCCAGTAAGAGCGGGGAATCCTTGAACACTGAA. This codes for CASKSGESLNTE. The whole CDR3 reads CASKSGESLNTEAFF.

CDR3 in amino acids: CSVAKGAVLNTEAFF. The sequenced part of the CDR3 DNA is TGCAGCGTTGCCAAAGGTGCCGTTTTGAACACTGAA. The chain couples TRBV29-1 to TRBJ1-1, with D unclear. The read ends 3 residues before the CDR3 terminus; that terminus is restored from the germline J gene. CDR1 is SQVTM, CDR2 ANQGSEA, per germline. The CDR3 extends over 15 amino acids. The V and J ends lost 4 bases and 0 bases respectively, with 15 bases between them.